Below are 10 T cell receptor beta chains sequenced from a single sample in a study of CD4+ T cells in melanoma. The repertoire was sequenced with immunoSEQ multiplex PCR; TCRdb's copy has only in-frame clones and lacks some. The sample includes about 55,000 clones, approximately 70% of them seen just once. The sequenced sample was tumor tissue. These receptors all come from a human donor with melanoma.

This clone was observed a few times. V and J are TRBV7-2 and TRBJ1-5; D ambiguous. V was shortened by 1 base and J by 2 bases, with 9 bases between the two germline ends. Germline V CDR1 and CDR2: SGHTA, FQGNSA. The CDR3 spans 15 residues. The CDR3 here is CASSLDMSGNQPQHF. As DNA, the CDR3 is TGTGCCAGCAGCTTAGATATGTCAGGCAATCAGCCCCAGCATTTT.

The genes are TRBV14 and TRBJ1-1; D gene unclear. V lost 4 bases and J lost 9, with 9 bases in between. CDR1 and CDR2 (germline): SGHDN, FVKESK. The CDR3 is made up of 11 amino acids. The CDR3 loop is CASSRADKAFF. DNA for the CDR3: TGTGCCAGCAGCCGGGCAGACAAAGCTTTCTTT.

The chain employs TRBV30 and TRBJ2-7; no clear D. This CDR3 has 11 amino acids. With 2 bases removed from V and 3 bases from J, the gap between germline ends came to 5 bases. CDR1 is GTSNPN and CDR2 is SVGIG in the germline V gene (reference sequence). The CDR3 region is CAWSSGYEQYF. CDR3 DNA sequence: TGTGCCTGGAGTTCCGGCTACGAGCAGTACTTC. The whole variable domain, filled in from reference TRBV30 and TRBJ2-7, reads SQTIHQWPATLVQPVGSPLSLECTVEGTSNPNLYWYRQAAGRGLQLLFYSVGIGQISSEVPQNLSASRPQDRQFILSSKKLLLSDSGFYLCAWSSGYEQYFGPGTRLTVT.

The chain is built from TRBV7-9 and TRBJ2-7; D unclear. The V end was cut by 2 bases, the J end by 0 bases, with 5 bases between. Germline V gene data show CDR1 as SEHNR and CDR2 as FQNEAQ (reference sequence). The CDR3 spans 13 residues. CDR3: CASSLIGSYEQYF. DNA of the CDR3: TGTGCCAGCAGCTTAATTGGCTCCTACGAGCAGTACTTC.

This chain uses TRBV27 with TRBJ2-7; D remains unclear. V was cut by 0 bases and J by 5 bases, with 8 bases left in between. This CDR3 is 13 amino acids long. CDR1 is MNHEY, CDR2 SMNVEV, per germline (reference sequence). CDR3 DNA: TGTGCCAGCAGTTTATCCCGGGTCGACGAGCAGTACTTC. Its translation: CASSLSRVDEQYF.

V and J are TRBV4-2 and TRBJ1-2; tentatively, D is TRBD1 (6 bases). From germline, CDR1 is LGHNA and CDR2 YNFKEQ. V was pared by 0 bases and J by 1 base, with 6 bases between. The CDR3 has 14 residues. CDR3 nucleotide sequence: TGTGCCAGCAGCCAAGACAGGGGTAACTATGGCTACACCTTC. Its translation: CASSQDRGNYGYTF.

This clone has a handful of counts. The CDR3 here is CASSRTSRYNEQFF. Written as DNA, the CDR3 is TGTGCCAGTAGTAGAACTAGCCGCTACAATGAGCAGTTCTTC. V usage is TRBV19 and J usage is TRBJ2-1, with D perhaps TRBD2 (6 bases). This CDR3 spans 14 amino acids. The germline V and J ends were trimmed by 4 bases and 3 bases, with 10 bases remaining between them. Germline lookup yields CDR1 LNHDA and CDR2 SQIVND (reference sequence).

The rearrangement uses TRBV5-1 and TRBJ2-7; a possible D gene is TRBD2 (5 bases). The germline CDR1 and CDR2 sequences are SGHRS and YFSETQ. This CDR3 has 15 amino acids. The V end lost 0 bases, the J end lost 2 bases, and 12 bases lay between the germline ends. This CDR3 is CASSLASGMAYEQYF. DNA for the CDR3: TGCGCCAGCAGCTTGGCCTCGGGGATGGCCTACGAGCAGTACTTC.

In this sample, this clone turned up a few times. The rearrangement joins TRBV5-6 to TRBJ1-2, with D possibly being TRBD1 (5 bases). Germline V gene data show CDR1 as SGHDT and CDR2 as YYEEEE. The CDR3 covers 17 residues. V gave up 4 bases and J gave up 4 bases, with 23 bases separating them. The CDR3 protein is CASSLPATEPLAYGYTF. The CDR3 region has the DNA TGTGCCAGCAGCCTACCCGCGACAGAGCCCTTAGCCTATGGCTACACCTTC. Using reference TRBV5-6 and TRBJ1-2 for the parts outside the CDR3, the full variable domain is DAGVTQSPTHLIKTRGQQVTLRCSPKSGHDTVSWYQQALGQGPQFIFQYYEEEERQRGNFPDRFSGHQFPNYSSELNVNALLLGDSALYLCASSLPATEPLAYGYTFGSGTRLTVV.

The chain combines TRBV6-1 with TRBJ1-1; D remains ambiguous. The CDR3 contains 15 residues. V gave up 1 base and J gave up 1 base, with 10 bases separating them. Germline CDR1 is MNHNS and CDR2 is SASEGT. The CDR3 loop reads CASSEGSLKNTEAFF. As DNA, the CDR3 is TGTGCCAGCAGTGAAGGGTCTTTAAAGAACACTGAAGCTTTCTTT.